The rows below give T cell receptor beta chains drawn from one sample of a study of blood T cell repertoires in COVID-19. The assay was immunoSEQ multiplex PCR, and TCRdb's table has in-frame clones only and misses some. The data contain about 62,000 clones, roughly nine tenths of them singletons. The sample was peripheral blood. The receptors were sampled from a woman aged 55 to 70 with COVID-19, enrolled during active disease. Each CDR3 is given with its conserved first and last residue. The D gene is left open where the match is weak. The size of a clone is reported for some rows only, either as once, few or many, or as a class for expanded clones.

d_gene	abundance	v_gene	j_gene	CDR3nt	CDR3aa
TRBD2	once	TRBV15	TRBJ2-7	TGTGCCACCAGCAGTCCTAGCGGGAGTATCTACGAGCAGTACTTC	CATSSPSGSIYEQYF
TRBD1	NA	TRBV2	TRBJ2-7	TGTGCCACCAATCGGGTAGGGGGCGCGAGGCAGTACTTC	CATNRVGGARQYF
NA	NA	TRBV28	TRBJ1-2	TGTGCCAGCTCCTCTAGTAGCTATGGCTACACCTTC	CASSSSSYGYTF
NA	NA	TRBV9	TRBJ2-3	TGTGCCAGCAGCGCTCGACTAAACACAGATACGCAGTATTTT	CASSARLNTDTQYF
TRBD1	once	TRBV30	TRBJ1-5	TGTGCCTGGAGTGCAGACGGGGGACAGTGGGGTCAGCCCCAGCATTTT	CAWSADGGQWGQPQHF
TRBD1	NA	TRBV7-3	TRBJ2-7	TGTGCCAGCAGCTTAAGGGGACAGGCCCAGCACGAGCAGTACTTC	CASSLRGQAQHEQYF
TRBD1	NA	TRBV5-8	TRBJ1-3	TGTGCCAGCAGCCGGACAGGGCTAGGAAACACCATATATTTT	CASSRTGLGNTIYF
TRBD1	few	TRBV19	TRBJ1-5	TGTGCCAGCACCGTCGGGACAGGATATCAGCCCCAGCATTTT	CASTVGTGYQPQHF
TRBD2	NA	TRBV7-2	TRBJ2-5	TGTGCCAGCAGCTTAAGGGGGACTAGCGGTTGGGGAGAGACCCAGTACTTC	CASSLRGTSGWGETQYF
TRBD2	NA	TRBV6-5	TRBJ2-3	TGTGCCAGCTATGGGGACTACACAGATACGCAGTATTTT	CASYGDYTDTQYF
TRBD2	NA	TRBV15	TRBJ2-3	TGTGCCACCAGCAGACTAGCGGGAGCAGGCACAGATACGCAGTATTTT	CATSRLAGAGTDTQYF
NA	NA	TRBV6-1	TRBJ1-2	TGTGCCAGCAGTGACCAGGTCTATGGCTACACCTTC	CASSDQVYGYTF
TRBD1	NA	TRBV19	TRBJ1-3	TGTGCCAGTAGTTGGGGGACAGAGATCTCTGGAAACACCATATATTTT	CASSWGTEISGNTIYF
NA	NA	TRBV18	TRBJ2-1	TGTGCCAGCTCACCAAGGGGTTATGAGCAGTTCTTC	CASSPRGYEQFF
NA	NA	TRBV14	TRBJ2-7	TGTGCCAGCAGCCAACGCCGGGGAAGCTCCTACGAGCAGTACTTC	CASSQRRGSSYEQYF